This paragraph reports one TCR beta chain. Antigen specificity is unknown. The entry originates in a study of cytomegalovirus exposure and HLA in healthy donors. CDR3 length: 15 residues. With 1 base clipped from V and 3 bases from J, the junction kept 2 bases outside the gene matches. The germline gives CDR1 LNHDA, CDR2 SQIVND (reference sequence). Profiling relied on immunoSEQ multiplex PCR, and the TCRdb table lists in-frame clones only, not all of them. This table holds some 150,000 clones, about 86% found once. Study-level results: Altogether, 150 to 200 TCR beta chains were recorded as cytomegalovirus-associated. There were some public TCRs occurring in many donors, but most TCR sequences were rare.

The TCR originated in a man between 18 and 29 years old in good health and CMV-seropositive. This chain joins TRBV19 and TRBJ1-1; 10 positions agree with TRBD1. The sample taken for sequencing was PBMCs. CDR3: CASSIGGTGDTEAFF. CDR3 bases: TGTGCCAGTAGTATAGGCGGGACAGGGGACACTGAAGCTTTCTTT.